The present T cell receptor beta chain was sequenced within a study of molecular identifiers for immune sequencing clone quantification. Regarding the study as a whole: Under 1% of molecules in naive cells, but over 98% of effector molecules, belonged to clones above 20 RNA copies. Investigators reportedly could detect spiked Jurkat TCR RNA from one cell among some 940,000 naive cells.

Generation of bulk TCR libraries relied on previously described methods and listed TCR primers. TCRdb used MiXCR to reprocess the PCR reads, holding one entry per CDR3 protein. The sample lists 460,000 or so distinct CDR3 sequences; about 22% were seen once. Points on this clonotype: Its target is unknown.

After removal of 5 bases from V and 7 bases from J, the junction contained 10 bases not matched to a gene. Germline V gene sequence: CDR1 MNHEY, CDR2 SVGAGI. There are 15 residues in the CDR3. The specimen was naive CD8+ T cells from blood, with Jurkat cell RNA spiked in. Described subset: FACS-sorted CD8+CD4-CCR7+CD45RA+ naive T cells. This receptor was identified in a human donor in good health. Some libraries in this study had Jurkat cell RNA spiked in. The rearrangement links TRBV6-5 to TRBJ2-2; the match to TRBD2 covers 7 bases. As DNA, the CDR3 is TGTGCCAGCAGTCCAATCAGATCGGGAGGCGGGGAGCTGTTTTTT. Translated: CASSPIRSGGGELFF.